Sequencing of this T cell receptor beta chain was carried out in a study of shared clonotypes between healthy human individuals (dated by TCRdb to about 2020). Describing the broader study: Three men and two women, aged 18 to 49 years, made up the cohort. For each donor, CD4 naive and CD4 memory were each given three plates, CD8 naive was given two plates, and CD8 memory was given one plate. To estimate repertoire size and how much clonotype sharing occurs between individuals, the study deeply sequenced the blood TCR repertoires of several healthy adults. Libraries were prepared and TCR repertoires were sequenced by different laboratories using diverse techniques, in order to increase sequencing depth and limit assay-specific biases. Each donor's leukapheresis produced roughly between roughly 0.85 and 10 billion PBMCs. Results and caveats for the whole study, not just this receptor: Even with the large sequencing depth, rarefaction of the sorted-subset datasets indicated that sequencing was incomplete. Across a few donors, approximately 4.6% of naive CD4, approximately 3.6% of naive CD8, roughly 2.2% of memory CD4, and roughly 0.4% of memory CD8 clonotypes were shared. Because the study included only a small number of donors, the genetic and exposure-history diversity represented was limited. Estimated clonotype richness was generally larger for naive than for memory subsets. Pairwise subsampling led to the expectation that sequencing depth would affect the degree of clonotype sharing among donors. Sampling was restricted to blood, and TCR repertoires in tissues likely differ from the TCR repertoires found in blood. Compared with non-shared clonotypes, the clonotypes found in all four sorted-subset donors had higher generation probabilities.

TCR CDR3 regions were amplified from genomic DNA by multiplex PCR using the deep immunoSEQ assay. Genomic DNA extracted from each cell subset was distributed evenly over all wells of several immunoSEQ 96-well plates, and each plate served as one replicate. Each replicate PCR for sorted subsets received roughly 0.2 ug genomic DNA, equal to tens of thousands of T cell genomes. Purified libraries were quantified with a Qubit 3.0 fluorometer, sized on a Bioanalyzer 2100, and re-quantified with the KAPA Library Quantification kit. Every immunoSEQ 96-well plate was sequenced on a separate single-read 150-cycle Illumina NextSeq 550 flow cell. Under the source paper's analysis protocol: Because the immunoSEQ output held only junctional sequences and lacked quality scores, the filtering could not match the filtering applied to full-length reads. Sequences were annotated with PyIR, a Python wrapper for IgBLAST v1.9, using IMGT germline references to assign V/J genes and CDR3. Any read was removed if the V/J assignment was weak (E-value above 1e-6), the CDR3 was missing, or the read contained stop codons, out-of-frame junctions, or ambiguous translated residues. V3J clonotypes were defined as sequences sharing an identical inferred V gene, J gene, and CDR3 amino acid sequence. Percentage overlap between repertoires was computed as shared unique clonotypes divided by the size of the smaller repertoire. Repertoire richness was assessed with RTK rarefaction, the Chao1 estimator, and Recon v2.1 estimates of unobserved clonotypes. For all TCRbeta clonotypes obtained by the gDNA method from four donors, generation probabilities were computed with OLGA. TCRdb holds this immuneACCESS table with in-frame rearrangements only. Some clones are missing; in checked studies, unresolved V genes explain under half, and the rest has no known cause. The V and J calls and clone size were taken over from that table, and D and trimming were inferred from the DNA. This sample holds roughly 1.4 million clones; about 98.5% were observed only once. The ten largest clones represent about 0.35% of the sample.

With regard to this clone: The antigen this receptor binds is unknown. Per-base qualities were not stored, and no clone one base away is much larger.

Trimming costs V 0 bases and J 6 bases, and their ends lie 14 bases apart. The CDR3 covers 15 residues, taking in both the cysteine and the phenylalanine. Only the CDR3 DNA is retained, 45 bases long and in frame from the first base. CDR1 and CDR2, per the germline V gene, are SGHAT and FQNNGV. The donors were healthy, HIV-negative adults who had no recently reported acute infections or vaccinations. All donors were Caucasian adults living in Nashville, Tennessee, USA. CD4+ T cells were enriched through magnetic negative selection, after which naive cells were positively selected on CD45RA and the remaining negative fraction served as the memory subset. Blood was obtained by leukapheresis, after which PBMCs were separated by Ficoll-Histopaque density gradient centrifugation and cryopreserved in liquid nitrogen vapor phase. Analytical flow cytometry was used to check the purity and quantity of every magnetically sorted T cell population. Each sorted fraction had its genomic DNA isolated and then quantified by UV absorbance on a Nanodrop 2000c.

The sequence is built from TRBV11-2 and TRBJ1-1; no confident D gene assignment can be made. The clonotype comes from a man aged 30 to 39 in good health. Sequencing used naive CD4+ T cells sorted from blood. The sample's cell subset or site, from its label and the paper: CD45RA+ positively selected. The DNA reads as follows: TGTGCCAGCAGCTTAGAGAGCAGGCCCGGGGCTGAAGCTTTCTTT. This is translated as CASSLESRPGAEAFF.